This T cell receptor beta chain was identified in a study of T cells in Graves' hyperthyroidism and ophthalmopathy. Study-wide findings and caveats: A 13 V-J signature model discriminated ophthalmopathy versus stable hyperthyroidism.

Newly diagnosed hyperthyroidism patients aged 18 to 65 years had disease lasting under 2 months. Authors of the study amplified TCR beta CDR3 regions from RNA transcripts. HTBI primers drove first-round RT-PCR of the TCR CDR3. One entry per CDR3 protein results from TCRdb running MiXCR on the multiplex PCR reads. This sample has roughly 700,000 distinct CDR3 sequences; roughly 17% occur once, and the top ten carry roughly 16%. This clonotype was recorded many times. The antigen is not known. With 7 bases removed from V and 2 bases from J, the gap between germline ends came to 14 bases. This CDR3 is 14 amino acids long. Germline V gives CDR1 MNHNS, CDR2 SASEGT.

The receptor comes from a man in his fifties with Graves' hyperthyroidism. What was sequenced was blood. The chain has TRBV6-1 and TRBJ2-5; possible D gene TRBD1, 6 bases. The CDR3 bases are TGTGCCAGCATGCAGGGGACACCTCAAGAGACCCAGTACTTC. This translates into CASMQGTPQETQYF.